This T cell receptor (beta chain) was sequenced during a study of brain T cells in children with intractable seizures. Study-wide points: Pre- and post-surgery blood differed in depth, so pre-surgery absences may be undersampling.

As for this clone: Its antigen is not known.

Sequencing used immunoSEQ multiplex PCR; TCRdb keeps in-frame clones, though not all of them. The top ten clones hold approximately 1.5% of a sample with 80,000 or so clones, about 92% of them seen once. Sequencing was limited to surgery cases with top T cell transcript signatures in brain tissue. Patients received at least one anti-epileptic drug before surgery. Trimming pared 6 bases from V and 0 bases from J, leaving 8 bases between. The CDR3 runs 13 residues. The germline V gene has CDR1 SGHAT and CDR2 FQNNGV. Source: peripheral blood, taken at surgery. The sequence derives from a boy under two years old with tuberous sclerosis and intractable seizures. V gene TRBV11-2 combines with J gene TRBJ1-1, with D unclear. CDR3 loop: CASRANLNTEAFF. DNA for the CDR3: TGTGCCAGCAGGGCAAACTTGAACACTGAAGCTTTCTTT.